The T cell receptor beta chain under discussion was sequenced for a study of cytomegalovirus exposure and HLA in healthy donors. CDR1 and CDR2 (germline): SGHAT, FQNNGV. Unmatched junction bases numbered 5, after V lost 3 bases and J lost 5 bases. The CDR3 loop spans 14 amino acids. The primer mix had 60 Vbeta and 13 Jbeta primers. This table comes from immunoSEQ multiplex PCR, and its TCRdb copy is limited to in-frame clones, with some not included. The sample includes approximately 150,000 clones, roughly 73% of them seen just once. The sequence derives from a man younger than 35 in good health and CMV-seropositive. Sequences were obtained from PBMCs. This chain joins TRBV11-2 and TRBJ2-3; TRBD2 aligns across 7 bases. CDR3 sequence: CASSFGGSGDTQYF. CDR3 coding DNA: TGTGCCAGCAGCTTCGGGGGGAGTGGAGATACGCAGTATTTT.